This TCR beta chain was recovered during a study of Ad26.COV2.S vaccination and SARS-CoV-2 variants. Overall study context: Intramuscular Ad26.COV2.S doses were given once or twice, 56 days apart.

Produced via immunoSEQ multiplex PCR; TCRdb's table is partial and in-frame only. The sample carries some 480,000 clones, roughly 87% recorded once. Noted treatment: around 19 received Ad26.COV2.S at low or high dose, single or two shots; about 5 received placebo; per-sample allocation not given. The investigators took samples on day 63 after the first vaccine or placebo injection. This receptor was taken from a person aged 18-60 years who received the Ad26.COV2.S COVID-19 vaccine or a placebo. The specimen comprised peripheral blood, sampled in a trial of Ad26.COV2.S vaccine versus placebo.

The CDR3 nucleotides are TGTGCCACCTCCTTCACAGATACGCAGTATTTT. Amino acids: CATSFTDTQYF. The gene calls are TRBV10-3 and TRBJ2-3; the D is unclear. V was trimmed by 10 bases and J by 2 bases, leaving 7 bases between them. CDR3 length equals 11 residues. Looked up from germline, CDR1 is ENHRY and CDR2 is SYGVKD.